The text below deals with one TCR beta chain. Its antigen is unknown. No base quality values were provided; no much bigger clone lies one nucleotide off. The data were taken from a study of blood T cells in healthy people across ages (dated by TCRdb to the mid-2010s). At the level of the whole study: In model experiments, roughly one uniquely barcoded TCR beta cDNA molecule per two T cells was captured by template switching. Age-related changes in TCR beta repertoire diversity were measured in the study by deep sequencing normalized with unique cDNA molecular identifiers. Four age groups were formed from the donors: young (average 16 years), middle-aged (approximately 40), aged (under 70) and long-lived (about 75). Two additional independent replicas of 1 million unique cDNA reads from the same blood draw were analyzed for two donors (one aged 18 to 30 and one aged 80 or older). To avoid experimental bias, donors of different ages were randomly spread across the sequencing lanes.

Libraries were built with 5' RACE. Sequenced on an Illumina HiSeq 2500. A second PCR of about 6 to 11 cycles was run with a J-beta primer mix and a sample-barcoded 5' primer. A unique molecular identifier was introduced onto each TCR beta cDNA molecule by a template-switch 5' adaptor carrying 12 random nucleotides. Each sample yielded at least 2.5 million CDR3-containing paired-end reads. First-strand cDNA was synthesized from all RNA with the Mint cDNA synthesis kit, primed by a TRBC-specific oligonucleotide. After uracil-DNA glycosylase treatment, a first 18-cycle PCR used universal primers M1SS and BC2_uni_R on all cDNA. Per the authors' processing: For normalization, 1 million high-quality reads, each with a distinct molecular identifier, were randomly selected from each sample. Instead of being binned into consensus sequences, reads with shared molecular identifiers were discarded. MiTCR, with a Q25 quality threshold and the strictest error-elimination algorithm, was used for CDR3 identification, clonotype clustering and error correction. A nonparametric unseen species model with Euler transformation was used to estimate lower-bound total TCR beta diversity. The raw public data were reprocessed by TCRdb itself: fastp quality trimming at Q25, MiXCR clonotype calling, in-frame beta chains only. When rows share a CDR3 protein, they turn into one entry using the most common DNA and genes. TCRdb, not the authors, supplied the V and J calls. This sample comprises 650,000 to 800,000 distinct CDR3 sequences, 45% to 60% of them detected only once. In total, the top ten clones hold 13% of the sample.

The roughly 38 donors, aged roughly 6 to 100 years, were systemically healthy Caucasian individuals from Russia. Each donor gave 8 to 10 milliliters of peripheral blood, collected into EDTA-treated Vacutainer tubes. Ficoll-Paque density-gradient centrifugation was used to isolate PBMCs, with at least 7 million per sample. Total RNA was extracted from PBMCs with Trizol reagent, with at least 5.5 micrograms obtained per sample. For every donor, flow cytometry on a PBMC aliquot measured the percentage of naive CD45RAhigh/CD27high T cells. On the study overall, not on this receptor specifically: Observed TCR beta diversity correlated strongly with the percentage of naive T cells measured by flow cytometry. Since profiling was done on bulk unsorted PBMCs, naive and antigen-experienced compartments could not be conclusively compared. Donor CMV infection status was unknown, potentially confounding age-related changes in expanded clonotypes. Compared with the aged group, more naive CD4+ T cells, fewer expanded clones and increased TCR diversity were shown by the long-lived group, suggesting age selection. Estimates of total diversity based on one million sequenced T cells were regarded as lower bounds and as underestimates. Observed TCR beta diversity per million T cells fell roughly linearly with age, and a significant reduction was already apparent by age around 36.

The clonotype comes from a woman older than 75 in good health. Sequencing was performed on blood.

The CDR3 region reads CASNPDVGRNSPLHF. The nucleotide sequence is given as TGTGCCAGCAATCCGGACGTGGGGCGGAATTCACCCCTCCACTTT. The chain was built from TRBV5-5 and TRBJ1-6, with a tentative D gene TRBD1 over 5 matching bases. The CDR3, from cysteine to phenylalanine, totals 15 residues. Just the 45-base CDR3 DNA is kept, in frame starting at base 1. The germline V gene (reference sequence) gives CDR1 as SGHKS and CDR2 as YYEKEE. The trim is 6 bases for V and 7 bases for J, with a gap of 17 bases between the germline ends.